This T cell receptor (beta chain) was profiled in a study of identical twins. This clonotype was detected many times. From the 5' RACE reads, TCRdb called clonotypes with MiXCR, one entry per CDR3 protein. The table shows 300,000 to 400,000 distinct CDR3 sequences, with approximately 9.1% occurring only once. Deletions cut 3 bases from V and 3 bases from J, with 11 bases between. Germline-derived CDR1 and CDR2 are DFQATT and SNEGSKA (reference sequence). This CDR3 comprises 13 residues. Sequenced input: naive T cells sorted from blood. V is TRBV20-1 and J is TRBJ2-5; D gene ambiguous. The clonotype comes from a woman in her 50s in good health. The CDR3 DNA reads as TGCAGTGCTAGTGTTTTTACTAAAGAGACCCAGTACTTC. Encoded protein: CSASVFTKETQYF.